This T cell receptor (beta chain) was identified in a study of identical twins. Points from the study as a whole: A cross-sectional statistical analysis, not follow-up of the same donors, supported the conclusions.

This clonotype was counted at least ten times. Its antigen is not identified. V was clipped by 2 bases and J by 6 bases, with 7 bases between them. The CDR3 runs 13 residues. Germline CDR1 reads MDHEN; CDR2 reads SYDVKM. MiXCR was run by TCRdb on the 5' RACE reads, yielding one entry per CDR3 protein. In the table there are around 220,000 distinct CDR3 sequences, approximately 10% of which are singletons. The sequence came from a man in his fifties in good health. The sequencing sample was made of memory T cells sorted from blood. The chain recombines TRBV28 with TRBJ2-2; possibly TRBD2 for D (6 bases). CDR3 nucleotide sequence: TGTGCCAGCAGTTTAAGCGGGTCCGGGGAGCTGTTTTTT. It encodes CASSLSGSGELFF.